The clone carrying this T cell receptor beta chain was recorded at least ten times. Its antigen is unidentified. This sample stems from a study of breast tumors, draining lymph nodes, adjacent tissues. Study-wide results and limits: Tumor and nontumor repertoires were significantly more similar in luminal-like than in basal-like breast cancer. Most tumor T cells seemingly derive from lymph node, then expand in tumor. That most tumor T cells come from lymph nodes remained unproven. Compared with lymph nodes, tumors were less diverse; compared with nontumor tissue, more.

CDR3 length equals 14 residues. Trimming took 3 bases from V and 5 from J; bases not matched to a gene: 5. From germline, CDR1 is SGHRS and CDR2 YFSETQ. Samples came from axillary lymph nodes draining the breast cancer. TCRdb re-analysed the multiplex PCR reads in MiXCR, keeping a single row per CDR3 protein. The sample lists 200,000 to 250,000 distinct CDR3 sequences; roughly 30% were seen once. The gene calls are TRBV5-1 and TRBJ2-3; 8 nucleotides agree with TRBD2. Input material: axillary lymph node tissue. The sequence was collected from a female donor with breast cancer. Some clones in this sample may be carry-over from other donors' samples. The CDR3 sequence is CASSSLSGRDTQYF. As DNA, the CDR3 is TGCGCCAGCAGCTCATTAAGCGGGAGAGATACGCAGTATTTT. Filled out from reference TRBV5-1 and TRBJ2-3, the complete variable domain reads KAGVTQTPRYLIKTRGQQVTLSCSPISGHRSVSWYQQTPGQGLQFLFEYFSETQRNKGNFPGRFSGRQFSNSRSEMNVSTLELGDSALYLCASSSLSGRDTQYFGPGTRLTVL.